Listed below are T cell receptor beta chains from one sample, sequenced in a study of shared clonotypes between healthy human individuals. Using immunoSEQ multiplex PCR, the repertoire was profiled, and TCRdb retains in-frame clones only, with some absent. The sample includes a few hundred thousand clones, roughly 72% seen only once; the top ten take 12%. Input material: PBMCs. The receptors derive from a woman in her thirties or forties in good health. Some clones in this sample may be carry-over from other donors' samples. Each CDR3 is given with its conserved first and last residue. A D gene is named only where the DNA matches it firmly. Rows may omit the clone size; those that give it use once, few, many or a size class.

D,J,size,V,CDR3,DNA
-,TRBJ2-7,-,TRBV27,CASSYNSPSHGRYEQYF,TGTGCCAGCAGTTATAACTCCCCATCACACGGACGCTACGAGCAGTACTTC
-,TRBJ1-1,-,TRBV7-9,CASSSTSNTEAFF,TGTGCCAGCAGTTCCACATCGAACACTGAAGCTTTCTTT
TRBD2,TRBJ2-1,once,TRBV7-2,CASSFGGGSYNEQFF,TGTGCCAGCAGCTTCGGCGGGGGGTCCTACAATGAGCAGTTCTTC
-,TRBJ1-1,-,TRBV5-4,CASSLPGWVEHDAFF,TGTGCCAGCAGCTTGCCGGGATGGGTTGAGCATGATGCTTTCTTT
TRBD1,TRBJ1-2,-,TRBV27,CASSTRDRERGYTF,TGTGCCAGCTCAACCCGGGACAGGGAGAGGGGTTACACCTTC
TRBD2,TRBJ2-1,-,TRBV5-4,CASSFLLGLAGGPIYNEQFF,TGTGCCAGCAGCTTTCTTTTAGGACTAGCGGGAGGGCCGATCTACAATGAGCAGTTCTTC
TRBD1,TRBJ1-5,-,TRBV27,CASSSSGGRQPQHF,TGTGCCAGCAGCTCCTCAGGGGGCCGTCAGCCCCAGCATTTT
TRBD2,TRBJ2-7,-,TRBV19,CASSRIGLAGGDEQYF,TGTGCCAGTAGCCGAATCGGACTAGCGGGAGGAGACGAGCAGTACTTC
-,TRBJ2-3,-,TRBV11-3,CASSLEGDTQYF,TGTGCCAGCAGCTTAGAGGGAGATACGCAGTATTTT
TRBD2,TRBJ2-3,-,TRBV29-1,CSVGGPSGASTDTQYF,TGCAGCGTTGGGGGCCCAAGCGGGGCTAGCACAGATACGCAGTATTTT
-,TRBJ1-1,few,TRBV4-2,CASSQVGHTNTEAFF,TGTGCCAGCAGCCAAGTGGGACACACGAACACTGAAGCTTTCTTT
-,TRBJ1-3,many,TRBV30,CAWSVRGNSGNTIYF,TGTGCCTGGAGTGTACGTGGGAACTCTGGAAACACCATATATTTT
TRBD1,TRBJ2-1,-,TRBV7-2,CASSPRPWTGEQFF,TGTGCCAGCAGCCCCCGGCCCTGGACAGGAGAGCAGTTCTTC
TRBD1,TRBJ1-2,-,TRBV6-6,CASRSGQGGYGYTF,TGTGCCAGCAGATCCGGACAGGGAGGCTATGGCTACACCTTC
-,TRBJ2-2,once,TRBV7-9,CASRLPPRDSSSSGELFF,TGTGCCAGCAGACTCCCCCCCAGGGACTCCTCGTCTTCCGGGGAGCTGTTTTTT
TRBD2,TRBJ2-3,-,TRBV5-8,CASSLGGLAGDTQYF,TGTGCCAGCAGCTTAGGCGGACTAGCGGGAGATACGCAGTATTTT
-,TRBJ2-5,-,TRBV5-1,CASSQNPFSSQETQYF,TGCGCCAGCAGCCAGAACCCATTTAGCAGCCAAGAGACCCAGTACTTC
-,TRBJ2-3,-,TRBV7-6,CASSLGAGTTSTDTQYF,TGTGCCAGCAGCTTAGGGGCAGGAACCACTAGCACAGATACGCAGTATTTT
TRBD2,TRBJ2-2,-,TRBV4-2,CASSPLAGRTGGELFF,TGTGCCAGCAGCCCACTAGCGGGTCGTACAGGGGGGGAGCTGTTTTTT
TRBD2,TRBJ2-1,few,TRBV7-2,CASSHQSGTSGRNEQFF,TGTGCCAGCAGCCACCAGTCGGGGACTAGCGGGAGGAATGAGCAGTTCTTC
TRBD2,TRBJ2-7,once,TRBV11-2,CASSWGLAGPYEQYF,TGTGCCAGCAGCTGGGGACTAGCGGGACCCTACGAGCAGTACTTC
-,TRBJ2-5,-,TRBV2,CASSEARQETQYF,TGTGCCAGCAGTGAGGCCCGCCAAGAGACCCAGTACTTC
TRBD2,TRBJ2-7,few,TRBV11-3,CASSLAKGTSGRYEQYF,TGTGCCAGCAGCTTAGCCAAGGGGACTAGCGGGAGGTACGAGCAGTACTTC